These 30 T cell receptor beta chains were sequenced from one sample in a study of blood T cells in healthy people across ages. The use of a sample-barcoded 5' primer and a J-beta primer mix characterized a second PCR of about 7 to 12 cycles. A single record per CDR3 protein comes from TCRdb applying MiXCR to the 5' RACE reads. The table has 1,500,000 or so distinct CDR3 sequences, around 59% seen once. The sample comprised blood. The source of these receptors is a man between 18 and 35 years old in good health.

This clonotype was counted at least ten times. The chain has TRBV4-2 and TRBJ1-6, with D perhaps TRBD1 (5 bases). V lost 2 bases, J lost 10 bases, and 15 bases lay in between. There are 15 residues in the CDR3. Germline V lookup: CDR1 LGHNA, CDR2 YNFKEQ. CDR3 region: CASSQQPGGGSPLHF. The CDR3 DNA reads as TGTGCCAGCAGCCAACAACCGGGGGGAGGATCACCCCTCCACTTT.

The J gene is TRBJ2-4, the V gene TRBV20-1; 8 nucleotides line up with TRBD2. This CDR3 is 14 amino acids long. Trimming at V came to 3 bases and at J to 7 bases, leaving 8 bases not matched to a gene. CDR1 and CDR2 (germline): DFQATT, SNEGSKA (reference sequence). DNA for the CDR3: TGCAGTGCTAGCGAACTAGCGGCAATCAACATTCAGTACTTC. Its translation: CSASELAAINIQYF.

The V and J genes are TRBV4-2 and TRBJ2-7; 11 bases are a match to TRBD2. This CDR3 has 16 amino acids. The germline V gene has CDR1 LGHNA and CDR2 YNFKEQ. V lost 4 bases and J lost 3; bases outside the gene matches: 8. The CDR3 loop reads CASSPVTSGGNYEQYF. CDR3 bases: TGTGCCAGCAGCCCCGTCACTAGCGGGGGAAACTACGAGCAGTACTTC.

The rearrangement uses TRBV5-1 and TRBJ2-7, with D perhaps matching TRBD1 (5 bases). The end of the DNA is better explained by TRBJ2-5, so the J call may be wrong. Germline lookup yields CDR1 SGHRS and CDR2 YFSETQ. CDR3 length: 14 amino acids. The CDR3 nucleotides read TGCGCCAGCAGCTCAAGAAGGGGTGGGGAGACCCAGTACTTC. This sequence encodes CASSSRRGGETQYF.

This chain joins TRBV5-6 and TRBJ2-1; TRBD2 might be the D (5 bases). Germline V gene data show CDR1 as SGHDT and CDR2 as YYEEEE. V dropped 4 bases and J dropped 0 bases, with 14 bases sitting between them. The CDR3 runs 16 residues. CDR3 nucleotide sequence: TGTGCCAGCAGCCGAGGTGTGGGGAGCTCCTACAATGAGCAGTTCTTC. Translating it yields CASSRGVGSSYNEQFF.

This clonotype showed up just a few times. The chain has TRBV29-1 and TRBJ2-1; maybe TRBD2 (6 bases). The CDR3 length is 13 residues. In germline, CDR1 is SQVTM, CDR2 ANQGSEA. Trimming removed 4 bases at V and 6 bases at J, with 13 bases between. This CDR3 is CSVVGGKVNEQFF. The DNA of the CDR3 is TGCAGCGTTGTTGGAGGGAAGGTCAATGAGCAGTTCTTC.

V usage is TRBV4-2 and J usage is TRBJ2-7; D is undetermined. The end of the DNA fits TRBJ2-5 better, so the J call may be wrong. Germline V gene sequence: CDR1 LGHNA, CDR2 YNFKEQ. CDR3 length equals 14 residues. This CDR3 reads CASSRPTVEETQYF. Here the CDR3 DNA reads TGTGCCAGCAGCCGCCCGACGGTAGAAGAGACCCAGTACTTC.

The genes are TRBV29-1 and TRBJ1-1; 8 nucleotides match TRBD1. V dropped 4 bases and J dropped 5; count of bases not matched to a gene: 3. This CDR3 contains 12 residues. Germline CDR1 SQVTM, CDR2 ANQGSEA. CDR3 in amino acids: CSVVDRATEAFF. CDR3 sequence (DNA): TGCAGCGTTGTGGACAGGGCGACTGAAGCTTTCTTT.

The chain combines TRBV5-1 with TRBJ2-1, with 7 bases that match TRBD1. The DNA end is a closer match to TRBJ2-7, so the J assignment may be wrong. There are 13 residues in the CDR3. Germline V gives CDR1 SGHRS, CDR2 YFSETQ. The CDR3 DNA is TGCGCCAGCGGGACAGCCTCCTACAATGAGCAGTACTTC. Translation: CASGTASYNEQYF.

The CDR3 sequence: CASSIRGGANNEQFF. The CDR3 nucleotides read TGTGCCAGCAGCATCCGCGGGGGGGCTAACAATGAGCAGTTCTTC. This chain links TRBV7-2 with TRBJ2-1, with 9 bases matching TRBD2. The CDR3 is made up of 15 amino acids. Germline assignment: CDR1 SGHTA and CDR2 FQGNSA. The ends lost 5 bases at V and 5 bases at J; junction bases unmatched: 7.

J is TRBJ1-1 and V is TRBV7-2; TRBD1 might be the D (6 bases). The V end was cut by 5 bases, the J end by 4 bases, with 14 bases between. The CDR3 sequence is 14 residues long. Germline CDR1 SGHTA, CDR2 FQGNSA. CDR3 nucleotide sequence: TGTGCCAGCAGCAGCGGGGGGGGCAGCACTGAAGCTTTCTTT. It specifies CASSSGGGSTEAFF.

The CDR3 is CASSQGRGRNEQYF. CDR3 in DNA: TGTGCCAGCAGCCAAGGCAGGGGGCGAAACGAGCAGTACTTC. The gene calls are TRBV3-1 and TRBJ2-5; 8 bases agree with TRBD1. The J call may not be correct, given that the DNA end is closer to TRBJ2-7. Germline assignment: CDR1 LGHDT and CDR2 YNNKEL (reference sequence). This CDR3 region has 14 residues.

The V gene is TRBV25-1, the J gene TRBJ1-2; 10 bases map to TRBD1. Per germline, CDR1 MGHDK and CDR2 SYGVNS. The CDR3 covers 14 residues. J was trimmed by 3 bases and V by 6 bases; bases with no gene match: 4. DNA of the CDR3: TGTGCCAGCAGGGGGACAGGGGTGGACTATGGCTACACCTTC. Amino acids: CASRGTGVDYGYTF.

Here the CDR3 DNA reads TGTGCCAGCAGTCCGTGGACCAGGGGAGATGAAAAACTGTTTTTT. It is translated as CASSPWTRGDEKLFF. This chain links TRBV12-3 or TRBV12-4 with TRBJ1-4; possibly TRBD1 for D (6 bases). V lost 5 bases and J lost 6, with 16 bases in between. The CDR3 spans 15 residues.

The rearrangement uses TRBV3-1 and TRBJ2-5, with 8 nucleotides matching TRBD1. The CDR3 has 20 amino acids. V was pared by 0 bases and J by 11 bases, with 26 bases of the junction left unmatched. The germline V gene encodes CDR1 LGHDT and CDR2 YNNKEL (reference sequence). Written as DNA, the CDR3 is TGTGCCAGCAGCCAAGAGGCGATGTGGACAGGGTTCTCCTACGGCAATGAGCAGTACTTC. Translation gives CASSQEAMWTGFSYGNEQYF.

About this clonotype: Possible read error: a much larger clone is one base away. The chain links TRBV7-2 to TRBJ2-7; 7 positions match TRBD2. J was trimmed by 3 bases and V by 5 bases; bases with no gene match: 4. The CDR3 runs 13 residues. In germline, CDR1 is SGHTA, CDR2 FQGNSA. CDR3 nucleotides: TGTGCCAGCAGCAAAAGGGACTACTACGAGCAGTACTTC. Translating gives CASSKRDYYEQYF.

The gene calls are TRBV12-3 or TRBV12-4 and TRBJ2-5, with a weak D call TRBD2 (6 bases). The CDR3 is 15 amino acids. V dropped 4 bases and J dropped 1 base, with 13 bases sitting between them. The CDR3 sequence is CASSSAGGTQETQYF. In DNA form, the CDR3 reads TGTGCCAGCAGTTCGGCTGGGGGGACCCAAGAGACCCAGTACTTC.

The chain links TRBV7-9 to TRBJ2-7, with 8 bases that match TRBD1. This CDR3 has 16 residues. From germline, CDR1 is SEHNR and CDR2 FQNEAQ (reference sequence). Losses at the gene ends were 1 base for V and 1 base for J; bases not matched to a gene: 6. The DNA of the CDR3 is TGTGCCAGCAGCTTAGGGGACAGGTTAACTTCCTACGAGCAGTACTTC. Translating gives CASSLGDRLTSYEQYF.

The V call is TRBV20-1, the J call TRBJ2-5, with D possibly being TRBD1 or TRBD2 (5 bases each). There are 17 residues in the CDR3. CDR1 and CDR2 (germline): DFQATT, SNEGSKA (reference sequence). The V and J ends lost 5 bases and 0 bases respectively, with 22 bases between them. The CDR3 DNA is TGCAGTGCTTCCCGGGGCAGCGCTCGAATCTACCAAGAGACCCAGTACTTC. Translating it yields CSASRGSARIYQETQYF.

This clonotype appeared a single time. This chain joins TRBV12-3 or TRBV12-4 and TRBJ2-3, with 7 bases lining up with TRBD2. Germline trimming cut 1 base from V and 1 base from J; bases unmatched to any gene: 8. The CDR3 has 17 amino acids. DNA for the CDR3: TGTGCCAGCAGTTTAGTCCTAGCGGAAGCAGGCACAGATACGCAGTATTTT. Translating it yields CASSLVLAEAGTDTQYF.

This clonotype was found a few times. V gene TRBV7-2 combines with J gene TRBJ2-7, with D tentatively TRBD2 (5 bases). This CDR3 has 16 amino acids. The V gene's germline CDR1 is SGHTA and CDR2 FQGNSA. Trimming removed 1 base at V and 3 bases at J, with 16 bases between. This chain's CDR3 is CASSLGLWRAVYEQYF. DNA for the CDR3: TGTGCCAGCAGCTTAGGGCTATGGAGAGCGGTCTACGAGCAGTACTTC.

J is TRBJ2-1 and V is TRBV20-1, with 8 bases matching TRBD2. This CDR3 has 15 residues. CDR1 and CDR2 from the germline V gene are DFQATT and SNEGSKA (reference sequence). The V and J ends lost 2 bases and 10 bases, in that order; junction bases with no gene match: 13. DNA of the CDR3: TGCAGTGCTAGACACGCCGGGGGGGCGATTGGGGAGCAGTTCTTC. This encodes CSARHAGGAIGEQFF.

The chain couples TRBV28 to TRBJ1-2; D gene unclear. Trimming shortened V by 7 bases and J by 8 bases, and 23 bases separated the two germline ends. CDR3 size: 15 residues. Germline CDR1 reads MDHEN; CDR2 reads SYDVKM. The CDR3 here is CASTLPETGTWGYTF. The CDR3 DNA reads TGTGCCAGCACCCTCCCGGAGACCGGAACTTGGGGCTACACCTTC.

This clonotype has more than one count but fewer than ten. The chain uses TRBV27 and TRBJ2-7, with D perhaps matching TRBD1 (5 bases). CDR1 and CDR2 (germline): MNHEY, SMNVEV (reference sequence). Trimming shortened V by 2 bases and J by 0 bases, and 14 bases separated the two germline ends. CDR3 length: 16 amino acids. The CDR3 is CASSLRRTPSSYEQYF. CDR3 nucleotides: TGTGCCAGCAGTTTAAGAAGGACACCCAGCTCCTACGAGCAGTACTTC.

This clonotype was recorded once. The chain carries TRBV4-2 and TRBJ2-7; TRBD2 matches at 8 bases. Germline lookup yields CDR1 LGHNA and CDR2 YNFKEQ. The CDR3 sequence is 16 residues long. Trimming removed 3 bases from V and 3 bases from J; junction bases left unmatched: 10. CDR3 region: CASSHAGTRGIYEQYF. Here the CDR3 DNA reads TGTGCCAGCAGCCATGCCGGGACTAGGGGAATCTACGAGCAGTACTTC.

This clonotype has only a few counts. This chain uses TRBV29-1 with TRBJ2-1; D not certain. Deletions cut 5 bases from V and 4 bases from J, with 9 bases between. This CDR3 is built from 12 residues. Per the germline V gene, CDR1 is SQVTM and CDR2 is ANQGSEA. CDR3 loop: CSVSLPYNEQFF. The CDR3 bases are TGCAGCGTTTCACTCCCATACAATGAGCAGTTCTTC.

This clonotype was recorded only once. J is TRBJ2-1 and V is TRBV25-1; no definite D call. V shed 2 bases and J shed 12 bases, with 5 bases lying between them. Germline V lookup: CDR1 MGHDK, CDR2 SYGVNS. The CDR3 length is 10 residues. The CDR3, as DNA: TGTGCCAGCAGTGAAAGACGGCAGTTCTTC. It encodes CASSERRQFF. The entire variable domain, with the rest obtained from reference TRBV25-1 and TRBJ2-1, is as follows: EADIYQTPRYLVIGTGKKITLECSQTMGHDKMYWYQQDPGMELHLIHYSYGVNSTEKGDLSSESTVSRIRTEHFPLTLESARPSHTSQYLCASSERRQFFGPGTRLTVL.

In its sample, this clonotype was seen a few times. The gene calls are TRBV12-3 or TRBV12-4 and TRBJ1-2, with D maybe TRBD1 (6 bases). V was shortened by 4 bases and J by 6 bases, with 15 bases between the two germline ends. The CDR3 loop spans 14 amino acids. The CDR3 DNA reads TGTGCCAGCAGTTCCTTAAACAGGGAGGATGGCTACACCTTC. This sequence encodes CASSSLNREDGYTF.

This chain links TRBV4-3 with TRBJ2-3; 9 positions agree with TRBD2. V was clipped by 2 bases and J by 5 bases; unmatched bases: 5. There are 15 residues in the CDR3. Germline V lookup: CDR1 LGHNA, CDR2 YSLEER. The CDR3 region has the DNA TGCGCCAGCAGCCAAAATCCGCGGGGGGGAGATACGCAGTATTTT. Protein sequence: CASSQNPRGGDTQYF.

The chain uses TRBV9 and TRBJ1-2, with D possibly being TRBD1 (5 bases). This CDR3 contains 22 residues. Germline CDR1 SGDLS, CDR2 YYNGEE. Trimming shortened V by 2 bases and J by 0 bases, and 32 bases separated the two germline ends. The CDR3 protein is CASSVQLQEGPRGWRPNYGYTF. Written as DNA, the CDR3 is TGTGCCAGCAGCGTTCAGCTACAGGAGGGCCCGAGAGGGTGGCGTCCTAACTATGGCTACACCTTC.